This TCR beta chain was profiled in a study of OX40 agonist ivuxolimab in advanced cancers. Overall study context: Participants averaged approximately 60 years of age (range roughly 23 to 79) and were 82.7% male. Study-level findings and limits: Clonal expansion from baseline to week 6 occurred in both CD4+ and CD8+ T cells. Expanded clones were, on average, more numerous among CD8+ T cells than CD4+.

About this clone itself: Its antigen is undetermined.

CDR3 length equals 11 residues. Germline V gene sequence: CDR1 ENHRY, CDR2 SYGVKD. Unmatched junction bases numbered 0, after V lost 8 bases and J lost 5 bases. Generated by immunoSEQ multiplex PCR, the TCRdb table keeps only in-frame clones and is missing some. The table includes some 72,000 clones, more than 80% detected once. Sequenced here: CD4+ or CD8+ T cells sorted from blood, sampled in a trial of the OX40 agonist ivuxolimab. The J gene is TRBJ2-1, the V gene TRBV10-3; 7 positions match TRBD2. The receptor comes from an adult with an advanced solid tumor such as melanoma, head and neck, liver or kidney cancer. CDR3 sequence reads: CAIGTNNEQFF. The CDR3 DNA reads TGTGCCATCGGGACTAACAATGAGCAGTTCTTC.